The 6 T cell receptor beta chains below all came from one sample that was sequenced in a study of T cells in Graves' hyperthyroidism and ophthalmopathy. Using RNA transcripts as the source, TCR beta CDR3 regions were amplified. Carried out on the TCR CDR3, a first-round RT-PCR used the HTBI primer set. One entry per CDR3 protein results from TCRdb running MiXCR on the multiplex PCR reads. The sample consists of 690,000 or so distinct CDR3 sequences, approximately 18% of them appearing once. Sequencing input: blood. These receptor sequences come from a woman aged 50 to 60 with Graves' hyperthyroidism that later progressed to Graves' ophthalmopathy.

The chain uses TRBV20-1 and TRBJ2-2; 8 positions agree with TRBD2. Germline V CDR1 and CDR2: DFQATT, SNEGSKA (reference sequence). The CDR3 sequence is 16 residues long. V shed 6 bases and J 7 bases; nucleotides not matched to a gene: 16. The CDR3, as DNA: TGCAGTGCAATAATCTCGGGGGGGCTTTTTAACGGGGAGCTGTTTTTT. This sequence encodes CSAIISGGLFNGELFF.

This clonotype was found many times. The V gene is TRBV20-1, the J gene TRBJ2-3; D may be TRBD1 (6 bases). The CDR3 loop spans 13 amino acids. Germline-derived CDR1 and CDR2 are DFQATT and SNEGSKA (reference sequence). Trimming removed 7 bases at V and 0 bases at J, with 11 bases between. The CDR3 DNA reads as TGCAGTGTGGGGGCTACTAGCACAGATACGCAGTATTTT. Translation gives CSVGATSTDTQYF.

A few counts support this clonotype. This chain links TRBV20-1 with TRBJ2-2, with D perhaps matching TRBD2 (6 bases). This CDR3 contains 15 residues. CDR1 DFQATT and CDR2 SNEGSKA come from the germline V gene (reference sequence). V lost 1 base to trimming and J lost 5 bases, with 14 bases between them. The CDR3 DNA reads TGCAGTGCTAGAGTCCCGGGACTGCAGACCGGGGAGCTGTTTTTT. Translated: CSARVPGLQTGELFF.

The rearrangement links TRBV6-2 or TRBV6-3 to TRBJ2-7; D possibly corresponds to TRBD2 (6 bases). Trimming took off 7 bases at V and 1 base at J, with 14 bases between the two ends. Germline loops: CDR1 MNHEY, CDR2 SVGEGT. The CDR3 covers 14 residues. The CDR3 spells CASKGARDSYEQYF. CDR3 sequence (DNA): TGTGCCAGCAAAGGAGCGCGGGATTCCTACGAGCAGTACTTC.

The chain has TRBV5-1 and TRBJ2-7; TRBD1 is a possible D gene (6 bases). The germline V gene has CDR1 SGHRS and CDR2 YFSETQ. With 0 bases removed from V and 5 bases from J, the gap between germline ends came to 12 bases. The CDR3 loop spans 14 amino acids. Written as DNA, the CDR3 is TGCGCCAGCAGCTTGGCGGCAGGGGACGACGAGCAGTACTTC. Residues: CASSLAAGDDEQYF.

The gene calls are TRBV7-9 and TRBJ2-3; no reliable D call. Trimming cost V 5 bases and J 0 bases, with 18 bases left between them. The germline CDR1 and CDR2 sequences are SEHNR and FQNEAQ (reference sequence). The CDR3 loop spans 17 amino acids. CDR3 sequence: CASSPSTATTSTDTQYF. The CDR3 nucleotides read TGTGCCAGCAGCCCTTCTACCGCTACGACAAGCACAGATACGCAGTATTTT.